A selection of T cell receptor beta chains follows, all from one sample in a study of blood T cell repertoires in COVID-19. TCRdb keeps only in-frame clones here, not all; method: immunoSEQ multiplex PCR. The sample lists roughly 200,000 clones, more than 75% occurring once. The sample taken for sequencing was peripheral blood. Receptors were obtained from a woman aged 80 or older with COVID-19, enrolled during active disease. Each CDR3 is given with its conserved first and last residue. Fields, in order: J gene, clone size, V gene, D gene, CDR3 protein, CDR3 DNA. A D gene is named only where the DNA matches it firmly. Clone sizes are given selectively: once, few, many, or a class where the clone is expanded.

TRBJ1-6	NA	TRBV18	NA	CASSSTGPSSYNSPLHF	TGTGCCAGCTCGTCCACAGGGCCGAGCTCCTATAATTCACCCCTCCACTTT
TRBJ1-1	NA	TRBV10-3	NA	CAIAGGMGTEAFF	TGTGCCATCGCGGGGGGGATGGGCACTGAAGCTTTCTTT
TRBJ1-6	NA	TRBV5-6	TRBD1	CASSLESRTDRGIPLHF	TGTGCCAGCAGCTTGGAGTCTCGTACCGACAGGGGTATTCCCCTCCACTTT
TRBJ1-1	NA	TRBV6-5	NA	CASRPGGGTEAFF	TGTGCCAGCAGGCCGGGGGGGGGCACTGAAGCTTTCTTT
TRBJ2-7	NA	TRBV11-2	NA	CASSLGTSYGVYEQYF	TGTGCCAGCAGCTTGGGTACAAGTTACGGGGTTTACGAGCAGTACTTC
TRBJ1-6	NA	TRBV6-5	NA	CASSRTQGTGSPLHF	TGTGCCAGCAGTAGGACCCAGGGTACAGGATCACCCCTCCACTTT
TRBJ2-7	NA	TRBV28	NA	CASQQGGGEQYF	TGTGCCAGCCAGCAGGGAGGGGGTGAGCAGTACTTC
TRBJ1-5	NA	TRBV3-1/TRBV3-2	NA	CASSQEGAQPQHF	TGTGCCAGCAGCCAAGAAGGGGCACAGCCCCAGCATTTT
TRBJ2-3	NA	TRBV28	TRBD2	CASSPPAGVGTDTQYF	TGTGCCAGCAGTCCACCAGCGGGAGTCGGCACAGATACGCAGTATTTT
TRBJ1-4	NA	TRBV7-8	NA	CASSLLSYFGGEKLFF	TGTGCCAGCAGCCTCCTCTCCTACTTCGGGGGGGAAAAACTGTTTTTT
TRBJ1-1	few	TRBV12-3/TRBV12-4	TRBD1	CASSLGTGSRAFF	TGTGCCAGCAGTTTAGGGACAGGGTCTCGCGCTTTCTTT
TRBJ2-4	NA	TRBV28	TRBD2	CASSLWGLAGGGRNIQYF	TGTGCCAGCAGTTTATGGGGACTAGCGGGAGGAGGTAGAAACATTCAGTACTTC
TRBJ1-1	NA	TRBV19	TRBD1	CASSRSGTGQTEAFF	TGTGCCAGTAGTAGGTCCGGGACAGGACAAACTGAAGCTTTCTTT
TRBJ1-1	NA	TRBV30	NA	CAWSVRGEIRAFF	TGTGCCTGGAGTGTACGGGGGGAAATCAGGGCTTTCTTT
TRBJ2-2	NA	TRBV29-1	NA	CSVMAANTGELFF	TGCAGCGTTATGGCCGCGAACACCGGGGAGCTGTTTTTT
TRBJ2-3	NA	TRBV5-1	TRBD2	CASSFGLAGAGTQYF	TGCGCCAGCAGTTTCGGACTAGCGGGAGCGGGCACGCAGTATTTT
TRBJ1-1	NA	TRBV12-3/TRBV12-4	NA	CASSPPSRVEAFF	TGTGCCAGCAGTCCACCCTCCCGGGTAGAAGCTTTCTTT
TRBJ2-1	NA	TRBV9	TRBD1	CASSAQGAGEQFF	TGTGCCAGCAGCGCTCAGGGGGCCGGGGAGCAGTTCTTC
TRBJ2-3	NA	TRBV5-1	TRBD2	CASSLAVLAGVSTDTQYF	TGCGCCAGCAGCTTGGCCGTTCTAGCGGGGGTGAGCACAGATACGCAGTATTTT
TRBJ2-1	NA	TRBV4-2	NA	CASSQDGTSYNEQFF	TGTGCCAGCAGCCAAGACGGGACTTCCTACAATGAGCAGTTCTTC
TRBJ1-4	once	TRBV5-1	NA	CASRIDRSREKLFF	TGCGCCAGCAGAATCGACCGGAGTCGGGAAAAACTGTTTTTT
TRBJ2-5	NA	TRBV5-1	NA	CASRGAGTEETQYF	TGCGCCAGCAGAGGGGCGGGGACTGAAGAGACCCAGTACTTC